The 21 T cell receptor beta chains below all came from one sample that was sequenced in a study of blood T cell repertoires in COVID-19. Assay used: immunoSEQ multiplex PCR; TCRdb lists only in-frame clones, some missing. Of fewer than 65,000 clones in the sample, more than 75% are singletons; the top ten hold more than 3%. The sample taken for sequencing was peripheral blood. Every receptor here comes from a human donor in a cohort sampled during active COVID-19.

This clone was seen once. DNA of the CDR3: TGTGCCAGCAGCGTAGCGGGGACAGGGGAGGCTGGAAACACCATATATTTT. Protein sequence: CASSVAGTGEAGNTIYF. V and J are TRBV9 and TRBJ1-3; 10 nucleotides agree with TRBD1. This CDR3 has 17 residues. Germline CDR1 and CDR2: SGDLS and YYNGEE. V dropped 0 bases and J dropped 2; count of bases not matched to a gene: 5.

This clone was detected only once. The rearrangement joins TRBV6-5 to TRBJ2-7; D not resolved. Germline loops: CDR1 MNHEY, CDR2 SVGAGI. The CDR3 covers 11 residues. Trimming pared 9 bases from V and 4 bases from J, leaving 10 bases between. The CDR3 DNA is TGTGCCAGTTTGACACCTTACGAGCAGTACGTC. It encodes CASLTPYEQYV.

As concerns this clone: One end of the junction varies from germline; a read error may be responsible. V usage is TRBV11-3 and J usage is TRBJ2-3; TRBD1 matches 7 bases. Germline V gene sequence: CDR1 SGHNT, CDR2 YENEEA. The CDR3 spans 14 residues. For the CDR3, the DNA is TGTGCCAGCAGCCTAGACAGGGCCACAGATACGCAGTATTTT. Translation gives CASSLDRATDTQYF.

The J gene is TRBJ1-1, the V gene TRBV19; D might be TRBD1 (6 bases). This CDR3 has 13 amino acids. CDR1 LNHDA and CDR2 SQIVND come from the germline V gene (reference sequence). The germline V and J ends were trimmed by 9 bases and 3 bases, with 14 bases remaining between them. CDR3 sequence (DNA): TGTGCCAGCAGGGGTGGACAGTACACTGAAGCTTTCTTT. Translation: CASRGGQYTEAFF.

The rearrangement joins TRBV7-8 to TRBJ2-7, with 9 positions matching TRBD1. The CDR3 length is 15 residues. Looked up from germline, CDR1 is SGHVS and CDR2 is FQNEAQ. The V gene end was trimmed by 4 bases and the J gene end by 1 base; junction bases not matched to a gene: 5. DNA of the CDR3: TGTGCCAGCAGCTCCTCCGGGACAGGGTCCTACGAGCAGTACTTC. Translating gives CASSSSGTGSYEQYF.

The genes are TRBV3-1 (or the pseudogene TRBV3-2) and TRBJ2-7, with D maybe TRBD2 (6 bases). The CDR3 is made up of 15 amino acids. The germline V and J ends were trimmed by 4 bases and 0 bases, with 13 bases remaining between them. Germline CDR1 is LGHDT and CDR2 is YNNKEL (reference sequence). The CDR3 coding sequence is TGTGCCAGCAGCCGGAGGGACGGCAGCTCCTACGAGCAGTACTTC. Protein product: CASSRRDGSSYEQYF.

The V and J genes are TRBV28 and TRBJ2-3; tentatively, D is TRBD2 (6 bases). This CDR3 spans 15 amino acids. Looked up from germline, CDR1 is MDHEN and CDR2 is SYDVKM. V lost 3 bases to trimming and J lost 4 bases, with 14 bases between them. CDR3 amino acids: CASSLWRGNSDTQYF. CDR3 bases: TGTGCCAGCAGTTTGTGGAGGGGTAACTCAGATACGCAGTATTTT.

J is TRBJ2-7 and V is TRBV5-1, with TRBD2 as a possible D gene (5 bases). V lost 4 bases and J lost 3, with 17 bases in between. CDR1 is SGHRS, CDR2 YFSETQ, per germline. The CDR3 consists of 15 residues. CDR3 nucleotide sequence: TGCGCCAGCAGCCCCGGGGTAGCGAGTTACTACGAGCAGTACTTC. Amino acid sequence: CASSPGVASYYEQYF.

The chain links TRBV18 to TRBJ1-3, with a weak D call TRBD1 (6 bases). The CDR3 loop spans 15 amino acids. Between the trimmed V and J ends, which lost 3 bases and 6 bases, there was a span of 15 bases. Germline V gives CDR1 KGHSH, CDR2 LQKENI. CDR3 in amino acids: CASSPDGQSENTIYF. The CDR3 nucleotides are TGTGCCAGCTCACCTGACGGACAGTCGGAAAACACCATATATTTT. The full variable domain, with the rest looked up from reference TRBV18 and TRBJ1-3, is NAGVMQNPRHLVRRRGQEARLRCSPMKGHSHVYWYRQLPEEGLKFMVYLQKENIIDESGMPKERFSAEFPKEGPSILRIQQVVRGDSAAYFCASSPDGQSENTIYFGEGSWLTVV.

The chain combines TRBV6-5 with TRBJ2-7; 7 bases agree with TRBD1. Unmatched junction bases numbered 10, after V lost 7 bases and J lost 7 bases. The CDR3 is 13 amino acids. Germline lookup yields CDR1 MNHEY and CDR2 SVGAGI. As DNA, the CDR3 is TGTGCCAGCACTCGGGACAGAGTGTGGGAGCAGTACTTC. As protein: CASTRDRVWEQYF.

This sequence joins TRBV5-1 and TRBJ1-1; D is possibly TRBD1 (5 bases). V was pared by 0 bases and J by 4 bases, with 13 bases between. CDR3 size: 15 residues. In germline, CDR1 is SGHRS, CDR2 YFSETQ. In nucleotides, the CDR3 is TGCGCCAGCAGCTTGGCCCTAGGGGCTGTCACTGAAGCTTTCTTT. This translates into CASSLALGAVTEAFF.

The rearrangement joins TRBV15 to TRBJ1-3, with 8 bases aligning to TRBD1. Germline V lookup: CDR1 LNHNV, CDR2 YYDKDF (reference sequence). The CDR3 runs 16 residues. V gave up 3 bases and J gave up 2 bases; unmatched junction bases: 6. The CDR3 spells CATSSYGQGAGNTIYF. The CDR3 DNA is TGTGCCACCAGCAGTTACGGACAGGGAGCTGGAAACACCATATATTTT.

V and J are TRBV19 and TRBJ1-1; D gene unclear. The CDR3 runs 13 residues. Germline values: CDR1 LNHDA, CDR2 SQIVND (reference sequence). V was trimmed by 7 bases and J by 5 bases, leaving 14 bases between them. The CDR3 DNA follows: TGTGCCAGTAAAGGCGGAAGGAGGACTGAAGCTTTCTTT. Residues: CASKGGRRTEAFF.

J is TRBJ2-1 and V is TRBV7-9; D possibly corresponds to TRBD2 (6 bases). The germline gives CDR1 SEHNR, CDR2 FQNEAQ (reference sequence). V lost 5 bases and J 6 bases, leaving 17 bases between the germline ends. CDR3 length: 15 residues. The CDR3 DNA is TGTGCCAGCAGCCCGACTAGTTCTAGGATCAATGAGCAGTTCTTC. Protein: CASSPTSSRINEQFF. Supplemented by reference TRBV7-9 and TRBJ2-1, the full variable domain reads DTGVSQNPRHKITKRGQNVTFRCDPISEHNRLYWYRQTLGQGPEFLTYFQNEAQLEKSRLLSDRFSAERPKGSFSTLEIQRTEQGDSAMYLCASSPTSSRINEQFFGPGTRLTVL.

V gene TRBV6-5 combines with J gene TRBJ1-2; D is unresolved. The CDR3 has 14 residues. Germline loops: CDR1 MNHEY, CDR2 SVGAGI. Trimming shortened V by 4 bases and J by 7 bases, and 16 bases separated the two germline ends. The CDR3 DNA follows: TGTGCCAGCAGTTCAGAAGGAGGTGTGGGTGGCTACACCTTC. Translation gives CASSSEGGVGGYTF.

The genes are TRBV6-1 and TRBJ2-7; the D gene is possibly TRBD1 (6 bases). The CDR3 has 15 amino acids. V was cut by 2 bases and J by 6 bases, with 17 bases left in between. CDR1 is MNHNS, CDR2 SASEGT, per germline. CDR3 coding DNA: TGTGCCAGCAGTGAAAGTGTTGTGGGGGCGAGCGAGCAGTACGTC. Protein product: CASSESVVGASEQYV.

This rearrangement joins TRBV28 to TRBJ1-1; tentatively, D is TRBD1 (5 bases). This CDR3 has 15 residues. Trimming cost V 4 bases and J 0 bases, with 12 bases left between them. Germline CDR1 MDHEN, CDR2 SYDVKM. CDR3 region: CASSSPDSLNTEAFF. The CDR3 region has the DNA TGTGCCAGCAGTTCGCCCGACAGCCTGAACACTGAAGCTTTCTTT.

The chain links TRBV6-6 to TRBJ1-4; D may be TRBD1 (6 bases). This CDR3 contains 13 residues. CDR1 is MNHNY, CDR2 SVGAGI, per germline (reference sequence). V lost 5 bases and J 8 bases, leaving 12 bases between the germline ends. CDR3 sequence: CASSQGTWEKLFF. The CDR3, as DNA: TGTGCCAGCAGTCAGGGGACTTGGGAAAAACTGTTTTTT.

V gene TRBV15 combines with J gene TRBJ2-4; D is undetermined. Trimming took 8 bases from V and 2 from J, leaving 13 bases between them. CDR3 length: 14 residues. Germline V gives CDR1 LNHNV, CDR2 YYDKDF (reference sequence). The CDR3 protein is CATDQGGTKNIQYF. The CDR3 DNA reads TGTGCCACCGACCAAGGCGGAACCAAAAACATTCAGTACTTC. The whole variable domain, filled in from reference TRBV15 and TRBJ2-4, reads DAMVIQNPRYQVTQFGKPVTLSCSQTLNHNVMYWYQQKSSQAPKLLFHYYDKDFNNEADTPDNFQSRRPNTSFCFLDIRSPGLGDTAMYLCATDQGGTKNIQYFGAGTRLSVL.

The chain couples TRBV19 to TRBJ1-1; D may be TRBD1 (6 bases). The CDR3 runs 13 residues. Germline V gene data show CDR1 as LNHDA and CDR2 as SQIVND (reference sequence). V lost 6 bases to trimming and J lost 9 bases, with 17 bases between them. CDR3 sequence (DNA): TGTGCCAGTAGAAATGACAGGCGAGACCAAGCTTTCTTT. Residues: CASRNDRRDQAFF. Combining the CDR3 with reference TRBV19 and TRBJ1-1 gives the whole variable domain DGGITQSPKYLFRKEGQNVTLSCEQNLNHDAMYWYRQDPGQGLRLIYYSQIVNDFQKGDIAEGYSVSREKKESFPLTVTSAQKNPTAFYLCASRNDRRDQAFFGQGTRLTVV.

The CDR3 is CASSPAGTGDQPQHF. CDR3 coding DNA: TGTGCCAGCAGTCCGGCCGGGACAGGGGATCAGCCCCAGCATTTT. This rearrangement joins TRBV28 to TRBJ1-5; 10 positions match TRBD1. The CDR3 is made up of 15 amino acids. Unmatched junction bases numbered 6, after V lost 5 bases and J lost 5 bases. CDR1 and CDR2 from the germline V gene are MDHEN and SYDVKM.